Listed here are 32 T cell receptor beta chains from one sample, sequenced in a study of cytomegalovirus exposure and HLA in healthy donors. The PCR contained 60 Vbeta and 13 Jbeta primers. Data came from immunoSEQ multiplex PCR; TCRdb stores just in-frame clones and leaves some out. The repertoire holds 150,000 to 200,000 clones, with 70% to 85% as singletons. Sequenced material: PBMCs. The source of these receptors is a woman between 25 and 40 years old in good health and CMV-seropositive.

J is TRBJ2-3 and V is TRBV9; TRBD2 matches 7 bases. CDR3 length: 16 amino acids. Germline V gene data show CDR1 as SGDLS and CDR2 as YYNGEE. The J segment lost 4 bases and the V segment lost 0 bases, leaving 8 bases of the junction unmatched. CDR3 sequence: CASSVVGGGASDTQYF. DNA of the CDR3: TGTGCCAGCAGCGTAGTTGGGGGGGGAGCCTCAGATACGCAGTATTTT.

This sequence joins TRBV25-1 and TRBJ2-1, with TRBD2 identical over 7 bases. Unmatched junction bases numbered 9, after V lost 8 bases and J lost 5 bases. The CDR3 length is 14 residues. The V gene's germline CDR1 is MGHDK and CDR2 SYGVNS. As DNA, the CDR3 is TGTGCCAGCGGGCGGGAGACTTTTAACAATGAGCAGTTCTTC. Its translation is CASGRETFNNEQFF.

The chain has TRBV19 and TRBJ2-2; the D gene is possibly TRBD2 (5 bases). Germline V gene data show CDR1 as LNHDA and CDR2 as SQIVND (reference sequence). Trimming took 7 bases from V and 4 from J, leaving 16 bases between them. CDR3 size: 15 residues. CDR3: CASMGPGTGTGELFF. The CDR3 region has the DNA TGTGCCAGTATGGGCCCGGGAACGGGCACCGGGGAGCTGTTTTTT. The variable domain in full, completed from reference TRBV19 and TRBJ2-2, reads DGGITQSPKYLFRKEGQNVTLSCEQNLNHDAMYWYRQDPGQGLRLIYYSQIVNDFQKGDIAEGYSVSREKKESFPLTVTSAQKNPTAFYLCASMGPGTGTGELFFGEGSRLTVL.

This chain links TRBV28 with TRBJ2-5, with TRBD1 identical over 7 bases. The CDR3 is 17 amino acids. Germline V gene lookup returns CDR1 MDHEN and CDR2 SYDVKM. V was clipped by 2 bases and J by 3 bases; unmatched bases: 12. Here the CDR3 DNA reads TGTGCCAGCAGTTTACCCCGCGAATTAGGGACAGAAGAGACCCAGTACTTC. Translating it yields CASSLPRELGTEETQYF.

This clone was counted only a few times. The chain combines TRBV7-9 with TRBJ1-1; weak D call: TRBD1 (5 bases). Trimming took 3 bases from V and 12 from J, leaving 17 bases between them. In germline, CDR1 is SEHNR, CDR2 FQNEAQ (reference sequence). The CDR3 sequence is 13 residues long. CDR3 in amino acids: CASSFNEKQVPFF. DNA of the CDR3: TGTGCCAGCAGCTTTAACGAAAAACAGGTTCCTTTCTTT.

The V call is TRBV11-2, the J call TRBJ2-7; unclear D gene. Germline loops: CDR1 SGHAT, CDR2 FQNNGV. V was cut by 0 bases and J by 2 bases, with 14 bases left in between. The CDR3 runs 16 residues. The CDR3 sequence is CASSLDRGNRPYEQYF. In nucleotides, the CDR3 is TGTGCCAGCAGCTTAGATCGAGGAAATAGGCCCTACGAGCAGTACTTC. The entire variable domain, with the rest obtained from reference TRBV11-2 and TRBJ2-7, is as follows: EAGVAQSPRYKIIEKRQSVAFWCNPISGHATLYWYQQILGQGPKLLIQFQNNGVVDDSQLPKDRFSAERLKGVDSTLKIQPAKLEDSAVYLCASSLDRGNRPYEQYFGPGTRLTVT.

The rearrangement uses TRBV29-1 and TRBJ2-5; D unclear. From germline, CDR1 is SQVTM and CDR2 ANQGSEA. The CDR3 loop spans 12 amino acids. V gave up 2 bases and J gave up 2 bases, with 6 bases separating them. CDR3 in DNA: TGCAGCGTTGAACCACAGCAAGAGACCCAGTACTTC. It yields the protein CSVEPQQETQYF.

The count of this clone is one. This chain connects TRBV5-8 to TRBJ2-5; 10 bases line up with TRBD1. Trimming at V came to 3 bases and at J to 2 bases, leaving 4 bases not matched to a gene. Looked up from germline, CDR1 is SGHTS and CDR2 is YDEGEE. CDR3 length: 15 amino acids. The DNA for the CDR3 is TGTGCCAGCAGCTCCGGGACAGGGGTTCAAGAGACCCAGTACTTC. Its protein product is CASSSGTGVQETQYF.

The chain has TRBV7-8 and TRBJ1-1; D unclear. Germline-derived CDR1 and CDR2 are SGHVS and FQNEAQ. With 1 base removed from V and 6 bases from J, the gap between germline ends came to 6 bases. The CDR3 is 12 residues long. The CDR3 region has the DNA TGTGCCAGCAGCTTAGTTTTCGCTGAAGCTTTCTTT. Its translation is CASSLVFAEAFF.

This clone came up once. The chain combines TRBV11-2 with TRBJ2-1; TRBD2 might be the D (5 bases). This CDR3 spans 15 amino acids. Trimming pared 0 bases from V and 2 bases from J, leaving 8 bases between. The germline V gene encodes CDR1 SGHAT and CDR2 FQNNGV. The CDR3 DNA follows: TGTGCCAGCAGCTTAGATGGGAGACCCTACAATGAGCAGTTCTTC. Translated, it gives CASSLDGRPYNEQFF.

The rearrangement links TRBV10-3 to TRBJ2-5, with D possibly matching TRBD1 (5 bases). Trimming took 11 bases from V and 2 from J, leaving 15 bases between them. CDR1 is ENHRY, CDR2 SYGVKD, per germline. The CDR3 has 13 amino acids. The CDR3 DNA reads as TGTGCCTCCCACCCGACAGAGCAAGAGACCCAGTACTTC. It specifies CASHPTEQETQYF.

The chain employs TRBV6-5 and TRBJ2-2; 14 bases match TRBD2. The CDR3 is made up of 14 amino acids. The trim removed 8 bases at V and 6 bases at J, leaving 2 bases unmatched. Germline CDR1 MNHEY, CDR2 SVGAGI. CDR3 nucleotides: TGTGCCAGCCGACTAGCGGGAGGGCCCGGGGAGCTGTTTTTT. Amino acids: CASRLAGGPGELFF.

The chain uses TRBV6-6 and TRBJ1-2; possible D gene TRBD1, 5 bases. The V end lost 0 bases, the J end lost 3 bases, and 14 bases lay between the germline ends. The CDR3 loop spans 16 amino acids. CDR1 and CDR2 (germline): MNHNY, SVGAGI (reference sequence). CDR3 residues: CASSYSQQVSDYGYTF. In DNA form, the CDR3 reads TGTGCCAGCAGTTACTCGCAACAGGTTTCGGACTATGGCTACACCTTC.

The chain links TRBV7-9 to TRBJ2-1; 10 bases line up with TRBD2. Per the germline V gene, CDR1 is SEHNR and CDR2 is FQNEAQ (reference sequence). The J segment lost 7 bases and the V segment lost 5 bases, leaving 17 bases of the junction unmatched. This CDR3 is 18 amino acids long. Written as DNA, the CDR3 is TGTGCCAGCAGCCCGCAGGGAACGCGGGGACTAGCGCAAAATGAGCAGTTCTTC. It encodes CASSPQGTRGLAQNEQFF.

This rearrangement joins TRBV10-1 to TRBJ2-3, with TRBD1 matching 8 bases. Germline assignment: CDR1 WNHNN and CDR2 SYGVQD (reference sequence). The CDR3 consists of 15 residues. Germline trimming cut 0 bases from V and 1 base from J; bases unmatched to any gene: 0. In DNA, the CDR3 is TGCGCCAGCAGTGAGTCGACAGGGGGCACAGATACGCAGTATTTT. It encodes CASSESTGGTDTQYF.

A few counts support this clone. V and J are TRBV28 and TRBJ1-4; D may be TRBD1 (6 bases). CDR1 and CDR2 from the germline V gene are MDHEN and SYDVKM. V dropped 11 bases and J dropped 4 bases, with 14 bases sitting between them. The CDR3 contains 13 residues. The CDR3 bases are TGTGCCTCTGCGACAGGCAGTAATGAAAAACTGTTTTTT. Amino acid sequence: CASATGSNEKLFF.

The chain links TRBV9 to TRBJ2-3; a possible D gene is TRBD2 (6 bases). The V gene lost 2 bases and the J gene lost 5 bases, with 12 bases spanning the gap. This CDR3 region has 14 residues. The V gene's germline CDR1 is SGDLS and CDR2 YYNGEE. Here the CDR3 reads CASSVRGAGDTQYF. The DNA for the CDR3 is TGTGCCAGCAGCGTCCGCGGGGCTGGAGATACGCAGTATTTT.

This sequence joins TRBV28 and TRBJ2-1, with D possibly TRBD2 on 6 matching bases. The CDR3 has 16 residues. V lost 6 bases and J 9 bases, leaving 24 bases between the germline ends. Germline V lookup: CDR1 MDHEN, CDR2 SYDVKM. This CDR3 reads CASSALGGGTFVEQFF. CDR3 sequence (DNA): TGTGCCAGCAGCGCATTAGGTGGGGGGACTTTCGTTGAGCAGTTCTTC. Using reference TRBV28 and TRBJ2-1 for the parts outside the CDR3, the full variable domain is DVKVTQSSRYLVKRTGEKVFLECVQDMDHENMFWYRQDPGLGLRLIYFSYDVKMKEKGDIPEGYSVSREKKERFSLILESASTNQTSMYLCASSALGGGTFVEQFFGPGTRLTVL.

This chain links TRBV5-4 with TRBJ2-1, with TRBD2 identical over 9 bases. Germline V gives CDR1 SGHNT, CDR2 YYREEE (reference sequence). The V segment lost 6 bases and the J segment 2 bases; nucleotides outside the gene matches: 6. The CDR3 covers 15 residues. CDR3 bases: TGTGCCAGCACACCTAGCGGGGCCACCTACAATGAGCAGTTCTTC. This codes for CASTPSGATYNEQFF.

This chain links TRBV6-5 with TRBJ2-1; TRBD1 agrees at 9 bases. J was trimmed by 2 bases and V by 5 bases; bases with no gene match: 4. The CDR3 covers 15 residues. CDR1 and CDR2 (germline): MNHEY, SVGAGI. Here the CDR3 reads CASSLGQGTYNEQFF. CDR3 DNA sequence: TGTGCCAGCAGTCTGGGACAGGGAACCTACAATGAGCAGTTCTTC.

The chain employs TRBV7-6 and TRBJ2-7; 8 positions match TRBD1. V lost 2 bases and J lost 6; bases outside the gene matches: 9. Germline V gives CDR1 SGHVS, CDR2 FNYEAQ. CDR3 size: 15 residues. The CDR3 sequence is CASSLLSGGLSEQYF. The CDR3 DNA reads TGTGCCAGCAGCTTACTTTCAGGGGGCCTTTCCGAGCAGTACTTC.

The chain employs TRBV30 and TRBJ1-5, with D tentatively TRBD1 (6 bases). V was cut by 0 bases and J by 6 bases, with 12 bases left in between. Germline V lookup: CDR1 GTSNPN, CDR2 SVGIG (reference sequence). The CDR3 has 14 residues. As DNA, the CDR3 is TGTGCCTGGAGTGTAACAGGGAACGGTCAGCCCCAGCATTTT. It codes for CAWSVTGNGQPQHF.

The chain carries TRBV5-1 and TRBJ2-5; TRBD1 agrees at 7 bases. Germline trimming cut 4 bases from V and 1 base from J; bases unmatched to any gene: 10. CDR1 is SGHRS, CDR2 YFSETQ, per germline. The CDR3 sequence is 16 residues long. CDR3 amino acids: CASSVQTGYPQETQYF. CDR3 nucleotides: TGCGCCAGCAGCGTCCAGACAGGGTACCCCCAAGAGACCCAGTACTTC.

This CDR3 is CASSQEPTSGSWEQYF. For the CDR3, the DNA is TGTGCCAGCAGCCAAGAACCGACTAGCGGGAGTTGGGAGCAGTACTTC. The rearrangement joins TRBV4-2 to TRBJ2-7, with 12 bases lining up with TRBD2. The CDR3 consists of 16 residues. The V segment lost 0 bases and the J segment 7 bases; nucleotides outside the gene matches: 7. Germline V lookup: CDR1 LGHNA, CDR2 YNFKEQ.

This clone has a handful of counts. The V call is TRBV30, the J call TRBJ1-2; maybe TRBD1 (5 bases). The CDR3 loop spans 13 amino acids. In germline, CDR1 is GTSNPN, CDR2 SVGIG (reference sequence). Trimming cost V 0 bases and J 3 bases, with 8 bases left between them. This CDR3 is CAWSVGGDYGYTF. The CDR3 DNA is TGTGCCTGGAGTGTGGGGGGTGACTATGGCTACACCTTC.

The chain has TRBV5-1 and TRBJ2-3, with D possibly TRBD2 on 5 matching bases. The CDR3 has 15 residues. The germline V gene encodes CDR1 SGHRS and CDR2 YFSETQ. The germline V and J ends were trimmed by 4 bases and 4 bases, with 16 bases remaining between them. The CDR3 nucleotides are TGCGCCAGCAGCCTTCCCCGGGATTACGCAGATACGCAGTATTTT. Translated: CASSLPRDYADTQYF.

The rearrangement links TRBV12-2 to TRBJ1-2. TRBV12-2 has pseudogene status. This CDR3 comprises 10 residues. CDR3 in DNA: TGTGCAAGTCGCTTAAAGTGCGGTTACTTC. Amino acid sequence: CASRLKCGYF.

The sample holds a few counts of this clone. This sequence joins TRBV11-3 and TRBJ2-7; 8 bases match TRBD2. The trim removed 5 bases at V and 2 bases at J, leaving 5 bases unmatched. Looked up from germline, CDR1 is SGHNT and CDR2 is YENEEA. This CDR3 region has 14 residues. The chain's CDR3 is CASSPVAGTYEQYF. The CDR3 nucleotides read TGTGCCAGCAGCCCCGTAGCGGGAACCTACGAGCAGTACTTC.

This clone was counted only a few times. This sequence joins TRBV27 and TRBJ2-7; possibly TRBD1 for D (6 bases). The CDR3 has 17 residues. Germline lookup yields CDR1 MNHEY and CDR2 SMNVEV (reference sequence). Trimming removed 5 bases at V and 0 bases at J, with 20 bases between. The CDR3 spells CASSPYTAGQSSYEQYF. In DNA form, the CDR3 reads TGTGCCAGCAGTCCTTACACGGCCGGACAGTCCTCCTACGAGCAGTACTTC.

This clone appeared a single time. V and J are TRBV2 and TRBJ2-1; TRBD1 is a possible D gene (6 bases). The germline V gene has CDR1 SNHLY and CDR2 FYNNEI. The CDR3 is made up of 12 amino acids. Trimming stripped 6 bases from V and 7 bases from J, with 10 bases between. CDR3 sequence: CASRHRDNEQFF. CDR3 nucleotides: TGTGCCAGCAGACACAGGGATAATGAGCAGTTCTTC. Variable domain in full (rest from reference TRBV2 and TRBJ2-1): EPEVTQTPSHQVTQMGQEVILRCVPISNHLYFYWYRQILGQKVEFLVSFYNNEISEKSEIFDDQFSVERPDGSNFTLKIRSTKLEDSAMYFCASRHRDNEQFFGPGTRLTVL.

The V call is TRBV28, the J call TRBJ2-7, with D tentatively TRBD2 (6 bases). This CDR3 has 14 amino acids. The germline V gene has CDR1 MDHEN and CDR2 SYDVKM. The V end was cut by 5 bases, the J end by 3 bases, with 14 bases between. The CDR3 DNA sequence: TGTGCCAGCAGTCCCGCGGGGCTTGACTACGAGCAGTACTTC. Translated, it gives CASSPAGLDYEQYF.

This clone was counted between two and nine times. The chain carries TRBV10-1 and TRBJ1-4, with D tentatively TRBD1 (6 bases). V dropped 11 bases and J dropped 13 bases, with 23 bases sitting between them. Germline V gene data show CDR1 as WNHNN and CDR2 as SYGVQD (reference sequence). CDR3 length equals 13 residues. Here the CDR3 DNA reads TGCGCCGAGAGAAGGGGGTGTGTATTTGGACTGTTTTTT. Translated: CAERRGCVFGLFF.